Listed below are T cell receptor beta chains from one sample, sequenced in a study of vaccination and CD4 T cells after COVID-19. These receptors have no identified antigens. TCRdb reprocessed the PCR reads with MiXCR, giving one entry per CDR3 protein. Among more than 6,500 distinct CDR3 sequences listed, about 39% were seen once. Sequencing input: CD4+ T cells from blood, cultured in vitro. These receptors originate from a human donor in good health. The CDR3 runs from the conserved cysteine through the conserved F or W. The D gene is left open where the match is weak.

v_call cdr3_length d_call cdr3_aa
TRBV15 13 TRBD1 CATSRADRGGYTF
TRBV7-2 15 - CASEGPSLRGSPLHF
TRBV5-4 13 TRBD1 CASSPTGAYEQYF
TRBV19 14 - CASSIEGLATEAFF
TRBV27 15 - CASRIATGRTGELFF
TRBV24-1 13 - CATSDRFTDTQYF
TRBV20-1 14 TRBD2 CSARQRGPVDTQYF
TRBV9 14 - CASSVEEMNTEAFF
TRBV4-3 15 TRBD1 CASSQGQGTGNTIYF
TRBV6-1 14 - CASGGFGGNTEAFF
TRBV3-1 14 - CASSQVLRNSPLHF
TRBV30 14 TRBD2 CAYRTSGGPYEQYF
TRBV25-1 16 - CASSARGGLGTGELFF
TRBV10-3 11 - CATGTLNEQFF
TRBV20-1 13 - CSASSGGNQPQHF
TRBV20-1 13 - CSAREGEWTEAFF
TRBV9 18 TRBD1 CASSAPGQGAFGNTEAFF
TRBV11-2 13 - CASSLEVGTPQHF
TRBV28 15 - CASRPWSLSTDTQYF
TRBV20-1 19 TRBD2 CSARSGTSGGTLSTDTQYF
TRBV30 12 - CAWRDGGLPLHF
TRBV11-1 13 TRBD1 CASSQQGAGGYTF
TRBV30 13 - CAWSPQVKNIQYF
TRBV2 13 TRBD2 CASSVTSGGELFF
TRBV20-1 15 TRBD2 CSASGTSGANYEQYF
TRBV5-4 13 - CASSLAGTDTQYF
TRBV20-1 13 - CSALHATNEKLFF
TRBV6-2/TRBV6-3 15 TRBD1 CASSTPGQAPYEQYF
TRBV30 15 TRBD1 CAWNPTGIGNQPQHF
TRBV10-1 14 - CASSESQSTDTQYF
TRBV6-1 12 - CASRAQGEKLFF
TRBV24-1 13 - CATSGRGTDTQYF
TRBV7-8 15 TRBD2 CASRGPGGGYNEQFF
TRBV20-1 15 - CSAYPPGTAPSGYTF
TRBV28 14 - CASSLFAENYGYTF
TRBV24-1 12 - CATSELAGEQFF
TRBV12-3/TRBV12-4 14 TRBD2 CASSVAGGPHEQYF
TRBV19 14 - CASSRGTADEKLFF
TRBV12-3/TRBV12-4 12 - CASKGRRAEAFF
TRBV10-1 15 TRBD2 CASSPGTSGSYEQYF
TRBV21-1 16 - CASSNFWEQKNTEAFF
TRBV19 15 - CASSPIGLDNTEAFF
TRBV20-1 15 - CSASRAGQFNNEQFF
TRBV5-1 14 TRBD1 CASSRDRGNSPLHF
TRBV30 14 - CAWSVGALNTEAFF
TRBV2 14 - CASSALLATYEQYF
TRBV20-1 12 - CSARAGGREQYF